This T cell receptor (beta chain) was sequenced for a study of glioma-infiltrating T cells after dendritic cell vaccination. Broader study findings: No direct clonality-survival link was found; a diverse polyclonal response may matter.

The CDR3 contains 11 residues. Germline CDR1 is LGHNT and CDR2 is FRNRAP. V shed 2 bases and J shed 3 bases, with 2 bases lying between them. Fresh-frozen tumor tissue and more than two years of survival data were available for all. Amplification used 60 V beta primers and 13 J beta primers. Using immunoSEQ multiplex PCR, the repertoire was profiled, and TCRdb retains in-frame clones only, with some absent. Of tens of thousands of clones listed, roughly four fifths are singletons. Notes on this clone: The target antigen is unknown.

The rearrangement links TRBV12-5 to TRBJ2-7; no definite D call. This TCR was sampled from a human donor with glioblastoma. The sequences come from blood, collected before dendritic cell vaccination. The CDR3 spells CASGLHYEQYF. CDR3 sequence (DNA): TGTGCTAGTGGTTTGCACTACGAGCAGTACTTC. The variable domain in full, completed from reference TRBV12-5 and TRBJ2-7, reads DARVTQTPRHKVTEMGQEVTMRCQPILGHNTVFWYRQTMMQGLELLAYFRNRAPLDDSGMPKDRFSAEMPDATLATLKIQPSEPRDSAVYFCASGLHYEQYFGPGTRLTVT.